This TCR beta chain is drawn from a study of spatial heterogeneity in lung cancer. Study at large: There were, on average, more than nine raw-read appearances for each unique TCR and UMI combination.

TCRdb analysed the 5' RACE reads with MiXCR anew, one entry per CDR3 protein. The repertoire holds about 82,000 distinct CDR3 sequences, with over 10% as singletons. Time point in this sample: sample taken at primary tumor resection. Extraction of whole RNA from tumor, nontumor lung or frozen PBMC preceded unsorted sequencing. Patients with untreated early-stage non-small cell lung cancer, numbering around 72, were the donors. In this sample, this clonotype turned up many times. V was shortened by 2 bases and J by 2 bases, with 6 bases between the two germline ends. This CDR3 comprises 13 residues. Germline V lookup: CDR1 SGHTA, CDR2 FQGNSA.

Sample: PBMCs, taken at surgery. The receptor comes from a male donor with early-stage non-small cell lung cancer. The rearrangement links TRBV7-2 to TRBJ1-1; D is perhaps TRBD1 (5 bases). The CDR3 DNA is TGTGCCAGCAGCTTAAGGGGTAACACTGAAGCTTTCTTT. Translation: CASSLRGNTEAFF.